The T cell receptor (beta chain) under discussion was sequenced for a study of Graves' ophthalmopathy and Graves' hyperthyroidism. The evidence that diagnosis relied on was clinical symptoms, serum thyroxine, TRAb, thyroid ultrasound and orbital computed tomography. Whole-study results and caveats: Cross-validated, the 13-signature model showed 87.88%/81.08% sensitivity/specificity, and 80%/75% in the test set.

The authors amplified TCR beta CDR3 regions, and they did so from RNA transcripts for repertoire sequencing. Second-round multiplex PCR followed a first-round RT-PCR using HTBI primers. TCRdb reanalysed the multiplex PCR reads using MiXCR and keeps one entry per CDR3 protein. The repertoire holds about 1.1 million distinct CDR3 sequences, with less than 45% as singletons. This CDR3 has 19 residues. CDR1 is SGHRS and CDR2 is YFSETQ in the germline V gene. The J segment lost 0 bases and the V segment lost 1 base, leaving 7 bases of the junction unmatched. Worth noting for this clonotype: Its antigen is undetermined.

The sequencing sample was made of peripheral blood or thyroid tissue (not recorded which). This TCR was sampled from an adult man with Graves' hyperthyroidism. The chain carries TRBV5-1 and TRBJ2-2, with 12 bases matching TRBD2. CDR3 coding DNA: TGCGCCAGCAGCTTGACTAGCGGGGGGTCGTTCGCGAACACCGGGGAGCTGTTTTTT. Amino acid sequence: CASSLTSGGSFANTGELFF. Full variable domain (rest looked up from reference TRBV5-1 and TRBJ2-2): KAGVTQTPRYLIKTRGQQVTLSCSPISGHRSVSWYQQTPGQGLQFLFEYFSETQRNKGNFPGRFSGRQFSNSRSEMNVSTLELGDSALYLCASSLTSGGSFANTGELFFGEGSRLTVL.